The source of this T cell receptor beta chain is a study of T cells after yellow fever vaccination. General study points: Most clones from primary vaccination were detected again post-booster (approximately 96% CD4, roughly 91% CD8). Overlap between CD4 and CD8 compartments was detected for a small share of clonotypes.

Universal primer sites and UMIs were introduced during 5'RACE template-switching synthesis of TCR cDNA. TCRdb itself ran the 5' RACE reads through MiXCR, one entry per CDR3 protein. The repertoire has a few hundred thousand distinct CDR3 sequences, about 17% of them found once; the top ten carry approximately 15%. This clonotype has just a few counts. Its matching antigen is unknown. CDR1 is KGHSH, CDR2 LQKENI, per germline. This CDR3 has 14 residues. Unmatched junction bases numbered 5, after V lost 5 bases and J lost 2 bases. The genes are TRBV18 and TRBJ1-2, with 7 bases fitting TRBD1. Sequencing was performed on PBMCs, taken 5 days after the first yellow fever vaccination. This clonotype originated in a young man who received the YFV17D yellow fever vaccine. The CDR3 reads CASSNRDSNYGYTF. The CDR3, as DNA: TGTGCCAGCTCAAACCGGGACAGCAACTATGGCTACACCTTC. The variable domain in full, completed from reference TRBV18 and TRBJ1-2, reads NAGVMQNPRHLVRRRGQEARLRCSPMKGHSHVYWYRQLPEEGLKFMVYLQKENIIDESGMPKERFSAEFPKEGPSILRIQQVVRGDSAAYFCASSNRDSNYGYTFGSGTRLTVV.